The present TCR beta chain was sequenced within a study of blood T cell repertoires in COVID-19. Study overall: Sample material is recorded as cDNA or gDNA derived from T cells, B-cell-depleted T cells, or PBMCs.

Some clones are missing from TCRdb's copy, which holds only in-frame ones; the method was immunoSEQ multiplex PCR. Altogether roughly 190,000 clones are present, 75% to 90% being singletons, with the ten largest covering just under 8.5%. J was trimmed by 5 bases and V by 0 bases; bases with no gene match: 1. Germline values: CDR1 SQVTM, CDR2 ANQGSEA. The CDR3 has 13 residues. Sequenced input: peripheral blood. The TCR sequence derives from a woman aged 55 to 70 with acute or convalescent COVID-19. The chain recombines TRBV29-1 with TRBJ1-1, with 9 bases aligning to TRBD1. Here the CDR3 reads CSVEDGTGTEAFF. The CDR3 bases are TGCAGCGTTGAAGACGGGACAGGGACTGAAGCTTTCTTT.